A single sample is the source of the 25 T cell receptor beta chains below, sequenced in a study of tumor-infiltrating lymphocytes in primary liver carcinoma. The investigators made TCR beta cDNA from approximately 0.5 ug total RNA, using a constant-region primer. Each TCR beta library was derived from three nested multiplex PCR rounds that employed slightly modified ARM-PCR. Two initial PCR rounds of around 10 cycles each paired TRBV1-TRBV30 forward primers with a C-beta reverse primer. Using its own MiXCR run on the multiplex PCR reads, TCRdb lists one record per CDR3 protein. The table has approximately 80,000 distinct CDR3 sequences, 69% seen once. Unsorted bulk tissue (about 20-30 mg) underwent RNA and DNA co-extraction. Source material: tumor-adjacent normal liver tissue. These receptors were obtained from a man in his forties with primary liver carcinoma and hepatitis B virus infection.

This clonotype was counted at least ten times. The chain employs TRBV6-1 and TRBJ2-2; TRBD1 agrees at 11 bases. Trimming removed 2 bases from V and 0 bases from J; junction bases left unmatched: 5. CDR1 and CDR2 (germline): MNHNS, SASEGT. The CDR3 totals 18 residues. The CDR3 nucleotides read TGTGCCAGCAGTGAAAGAGGGGGACAGGGGGCGAACACCGGGGAGCTGTTTTTT. As protein: CASSERGGQGANTGELFF.

The V and J genes are TRBV11-1 and TRBJ1-6, with D possibly TRBD1 on 5 matching bases. The CDR3 extends over 13 amino acids. Trimming took off 5 bases at V and 10 bases at J, with 12 bases between the two ends. Looked up from germline, CDR1 is SGHAT and CDR2 is FQDESV (reference sequence). This chain's CDR3 is CASSRTPVSPLHF. Here the CDR3 DNA reads TGTGCCAGCAGCCGGACACCGGTCTCACCCCTCCACTTT.

This clonotype is a singleton in its sample. This rearrangement joins TRBV6-2 or TRBV6-3 to TRBJ2-2, with 7 bases fitting TRBD2. J lost 15 bases, V lost 0 bases, and 13 bases had no gene match. This CDR3 contains 15 residues. Germline CDR1 MNHEY, CDR2 SVGEGT. CDR3 sequence reads: CASSYSAGVSGQLFF. The CDR3 DNA reads as TGTGCCAGCAGTTACTCGGCGGGAGTCTCCGGGCAGTTGTTTTTT.

Remarks on this clonotype: At one of its ends the junction is not consistent with the germline gene, which may arise from a read error. The chain combines TRBV28 with TRBJ2-5; 7 nucleotides match TRBD2. The germline gives CDR1 MDHEN, CDR2 SYDVKM. This CDR3 has 15 amino acids. CDR3 loop: CVSSLQRGWEETQYF. CDR3 nucleotide sequence: TGTGTCAGCAGTCTCCAGCGGGGCTGGGAAGAGACCCAATACTTC.

About this clonotype itself: One base away lies a much larger clone, so this may be a sequencing read error. The conserved closing phenylalanine or tryptophan is absent in this CDR3, likely reflecting a read error. The chain uses TRBV5-1 and TRBJ2-5; 11 bases align to TRBD2. The CDR3 length is 17 residues. Trimming cost V 2 bases and J 5 bases; bases outside gene matches: 11. In germline, CDR1 is SGHRS, CDR2 YFSETQ. The CDR3 region has the DNA TGCGCCAGCAGCTTTGGGACTAGCGGAACGGGGAGGGAGACCCAGTACTTA. Translated: CASSFGTSGTGRETQYL.

This chain uses TRBV6-1 with TRBJ1-5; 9 bases match TRBD1. The germline V gene encodes CDR1 MNHNS and CDR2 SASEGT. The V segment lost 4 bases and the J segment 4 bases; nucleotides outside the gene matches: 5. The CDR3 has 15 amino acids. DNA of the CDR3: TGTGCCAGCAGTGTGGACAGGGGCTGGAATCAGCCCCAGCATTTT. It translates to CASSVDRGWNQPQHF.

Details on this clonotype: At one boundary the junction diverges from the germline segment, which might be a read error. This sequence joins TRBV6-2 or TRBV6-3 and TRBJ2-1; D remains ambiguous. Germline loops: CDR1 MNHEY, CDR2 SVGEGT. This CDR3 contains 12 residues. This CDR3 is CASSYGMAEQFF. In nucleotides, the CDR3 is TGTGCCAGCAGTTACGGTATGGCTGAGCAGTTCTTT.

As regards this clonotype: One end of the junction is discordant with germline, which a read error may explain. The chain is built from TRBV6-6 and TRBJ2-7; 7 bases fit TRBD1. CDR3 size: 13 residues. Germline CDR1 MNHNY, CDR2 SVGAGI (reference sequence). In DNA form, the CDR3 reads TGTACCAGCAGTCACAGGGGCGGTCACGAGCAGTACTTC. Protein product: CTSSHRGGHEQYF.

The sample holds many counts of this clonotype. V is TRBV29-1 and J is TRBJ2-3, with TRBD2 matching 7 bases. The CDR3 has 14 residues. Germline CDR1 is SQVTM and CDR2 is ANQGSEA. The V and J ends lost 7 bases and 5 bases, in that order; junction bases with no gene match: 12. The CDR3 sequence is CSGSGGRGRDTQYF. The DNA for the CDR3 is TGCAGCGGCTCTGGCGGGAGAGGCAGAGATACGCAGTATTTT.

Regarding this clonotype: The junction differs from germline at one of its ends, possibly a read error. V and J are TRBV12-3 or TRBV12-4 and TRBJ2-7; 7 bases are shared with TRBD1. CDR3 size: 13 residues. CDR3: CASNDRASYGQYF. CDR3 nucleotide sequence: TGTGCCAGCAACGACAGGGCTTCCTACGGGCAGTACTTC.

The V call is TRBV6-1, the J call TRBJ1-1, with D perhaps matching TRBD1 (5 bases). CDR3 length: 14 amino acids. Germline-derived CDR1 and CDR2 are MNHNS and SASEGT. V dropped 0 bases and J dropped 4 bases, with 9 bases sitting between them. In DNA, the CDR3 is TGTGCCAGCAGTGAAGCGTGGGGGGGCACTGAAGCTTTCTTT. Translation: CASSEAWGGTEAFF.

This clonotype was counted ten times or more. J is TRBJ2-1 and V is TRBV30; D gene unclear. The CDR3 totals 14 residues. Looked up from germline, CDR1 is GTSNPN and CDR2 is SVGIG (reference sequence). V lost 2 bases and J 5 bases, leaving 13 bases between the germline ends. For the CDR3, the DNA is TGTGCCTGGAGTTTAGGGATTAGCAACAATGAGCAGTTCTTC. Its protein product is CAWSLGISNNEQFF.

This clonotype has a handful of counts. One end of the junction is discordant with germline, which a read error may explain. The J gene is TRBJ2-2, the V gene TRBV29-1; 7 positions match TRBD2. This CDR3 contains 12 residues. Germline values: CDR1 SQVTM, CDR2 ANQGSEA. The CDR3, as DNA: TGCAGCGTGCCTGAGGGGAGCGGGGACCTGTTTTTT. As protein: CSVPEGSGDLFF.

As to this clonotype: A read error may account for a junction end that differs from germline. This rearrangement joins TRBV11-1 to TRBJ2-1; 9 bases fit TRBD1. Germline assignment: CDR1 SGHAT and CDR2 FQDESV (reference sequence). The length of the CDR3 is 15 residues. The CDR3 DNA is TGTGCCAGCAGCTCCCGGCCCACAGGGGGCAATGAGCAATTATTC. As protein: CASSSRPTGGNEQLF. Together with reference TRBV11-1 and TRBJ2-1, the CDR3 gives the full variable domain: EAEVAQSPRYKITEKSQAVAFWCDPISGHATLYWYRQILGQGPELLVQFQDESVVDDSQLPKDRFSAERLKGVDSTLKIQPAELGDSAMYLCASSSRPTGGNEQLFGPGTRLTVL.

Concerning this clonotype itself: Germline and junction disagree at one end, which may indicate a read error. The gene calls are TRBV5-4 and TRBJ2-1; no clear D gene. Germline loops: CDR1 SGHNT, CDR2 YYREEE (reference sequence). The CDR3 loop spans 16 amino acids. DNA for the CDR3: TGTGCCAGCAGCTTGAGTCCCGACTCTCAAAGGAATGAGAAGTTCTTC. Protein product: CASSLSPDSQRNEKFF.

The rearrangement uses TRBV12-5 and TRBJ1-5; possibly TRBD1 for D (5 bases). The last part of the DNA fits TRBJ2-3 better; the J call may be wrong. Germline CDR1 is LGHNT and CDR2 is FRNRAP. The CDR3 is 15 amino acids. This CDR3 is CASGLVVGEDQPQYF. CDR3 nucleotide sequence: TGTGCTAGTGGTTTGGTAGTAGGGGAAGATCAGCCCCAGTATTTT.

The rearrangement joins TRBV6-6 to TRBJ1-5; D uncertain. Per germline, CDR1 MNHNY and CDR2 SVGAGI (reference sequence). Trimming cost V 0 bases and J 10 bases, with 16 bases left between them. This CDR3 is 15 amino acids long. The CDR3 region is CASSYSRRTNRPQHF. The CDR3 nucleotides are TGTGCCAGCAGTTACTCGCGCAGGACCAATCGACCCCAGCATTTT.

Remarks on this clonotype: Being one base from a much bigger clone, this may be a read error. The missing conserved phenylalanine or tryptophan at the end of this CDR3 makes a read error likely. J is TRBJ2-1 and V is TRBV7-9, with TRBD2 matching 7 bases. The CDR3 runs 13 residues. Trimming removed 8 bases from V and 7 bases from J; junction bases left unmatched: 8. Germline V gene sequence: CDR1 SEHNR, CDR2 FQNEAQ (reference sequence). CDR3 coding DNA: TGTGCCAGCTTCGAGGGAGGGACGAATGAGCAGTTCTCC. This sequence encodes CASFEGGTNEQFS.

For this clonotype: The junction shows a germline mismatch at one end, possibly a read error. The chain uses TRBV29-1 and TRBJ2-7; tentative D call: TRBD1 (7 bases). Germline values: CDR1 SQVTM, CDR2 ANQGSEA. The CDR3 covers 13 residues. The DNA of the CDR3 is TGCAGCGCTACAGGGGAGGCCTCCTACTGGCAGCACTTC. Its protein is CSATGEASYWQHF.

Only a few counts were recorded for this clonotype. The chain uses TRBV19 and TRBJ2-3; weak D call: TRBD1 (5 bases). The CDR3 covers 15 residues. V shed 3 bases and J shed 4 bases, with 14 bases lying between them. Germline CDR1 and CDR2: LNHDA and SQIVND (reference sequence). CDR3 DNA sequence: TGTGCCAGTAGTATCGCAGGGATCGGTCCAGATACGCAGTATTTT. Protein sequence: CASSIAGIGPDTQYF.

The chain links TRBV7-8 to TRBJ2-3, with 10 positions matching TRBD2. There are 16 residues in the CDR3. After removal of 4 bases from V and 7 bases from J, the junction contained 11 bases not matched to a gene. In germline, CDR1 is SGHVS, CDR2 FQNEAQ. The CDR3 sequence is CASSSPGISGRNTQYF. CDR3 nucleotide sequence: TGTGCCAGCAGCTCCCCCGGGATTAGCGGGAGGAATACGCAGTATTTT.

Comment on this clonotype: The junction departs from germline at one end; a sequencing error may be responsible. The chain recombines TRBV5-1 with TRBJ2-5, with D tentatively TRBD2 (6 bases). Germline V gene sequence: CDR1 SGHRS, CDR2 YFSETQ. This CDR3 has 16 amino acids. The CDR3 nucleotides read TGCGCCAGCAGCTTGGGACTAACGGGAGCCCAAGAGACCCAATACTTC. Protein sequence: CASSLGLTGAQETQYF.

The V gene is TRBV11-2, the J gene TRBJ1-2; TRBD1 aligns across 7 bases. This CDR3 region has 15 residues. The J segment lost 11 bases and the V segment lost 5 bases, leaving 17 bases of the junction unmatched. Looked up from germline, CDR1 is SGHAT and CDR2 is FQNNGV. CDR3 sequence (DNA): TGTGCCAGCAGCAATACAGGGGACTCCTCCCCTGGTTACACCTTC. Protein product: CASSNTGDSSPGYTF. Supplemented by reference TRBV11-2 and TRBJ1-2, the full variable domain reads EAGVAQSPRYKIIEKRQSVAFWCNPISGHATLYWYQQILGQGPKLLIQFQNNGVVDDSQLPKDRFSAERLKGVDSTLKIQPAKLEDSAVYLCASSNTGDSSPGYTFGSGTRLTVV.

The chain is built from TRBV13 and TRBJ1-1; D possibly corresponds to TRBD1 (5 bases). The CDR3 is 14 amino acids. CDR1 is PRHDT and CDR2 is FYEKMQ in the germline V gene (reference sequence). V lost 9 bases and J 1 base, leaving 15 bases between the germline ends. CDR3 coding DNA: TGTGCCAGTAGTCGAGGGGTCGGGAACACTGAAGCTTTCTTT. It translates to CASSRGVGNTEAFF.

This clonotype occurred once. The chain couples TRBV29-1 to TRBJ2-1, with a tentative D call TRBD1 (6 bases). The V end lost 1 base, the J end lost 5 bases, and 18 bases lay between the germline ends. CDR3 size: 16 residues. CDR1 and CDR2 from the germline V gene are SQVTM and ANQGSEA. CDR3 bases: TGCAGCGTTGAAGGCCCGGACAGAGAAAGCAACAATGAGCAGTTCTTC. As protein: CSVEGPDRESNNEQFF.